This entry describes one T cell receptor beta chain. Sequencing used immunoSEQ multiplex PCR; TCRdb keeps in-frame clones, though not all of them. The sample comprises 15,000 to 25,000 clones, around 85% of which are singletons, and approximately 1.1% rests with the top ten. This record belongs to a study of preoperative IRX-2 immunotherapy in early breast cancer. The treatment was: preoperative locoregional IRX-2 cytokine immunotherapy. Patients received preoperative, locoregional IRX-2 cytokine immunotherapy in a phase Ib study. The TCR was taken from a human donor with breast cancer. This material consisted of lymph node tissue, taken after IRX-2 immunotherapy.

Here the CDR3 DNA reads TGCAGCGTTGAATTTACGGCAGGGGGCCGAGATACGCAGTATTTT. It specifies CSVEFTAGGRDTQYF. V is TRBV29-1 and J is TRBJ2-3; 8 nucleotides match TRBD1. CDR3 length: 15 residues. V was pared by 2 bases and J by 5 bases, with 9 bases of the junction left unmatched. Germline CDR1 and CDR2: SQVTM and ANQGSEA.